Below are 9 T cell receptor beta chains sequenced from a single sample in a study of blood T cells in healthy people across ages. With a J-beta primer mix and a sample-barcoded 5' primer, a second PCR ran roughly 6 to 11 cycles. TCRdb itself ran the 5' RACE reads through MiXCR, one entry per CDR3 protein. The table shows over a million distinct CDR3 sequences, with 42% occurring only once. The sample consisted of blood. All receptors derive from a woman younger than 30 in good health.

This clonotype was seen just once. The V and J genes are TRBV20-1 and TRBJ2-7, with TRBD1 as a possible D gene (6 bases). Germline V lookup: CDR1 DFQATT, CDR2 SNEGSKA (reference sequence). This CDR3 is 13 amino acids long. V was pared by 6 bases and J by 0 bases, with 12 bases between. CDR3 sequence: CSAPGTFSYEQYF. DNA for the CDR3: TGCAGTGCGCCAGGGACATTCTCCTACGAGCAGTACTTC.

The chain carries TRBV5-8 and TRBJ1-2; no firm D call. CDR1 and CDR2 (germline): SGHTS, YDEGEE. Trimming removed 4 bases from V and 5 bases from J, with 15 bases in between. There are 14 residues in the CDR3. CDR3 loop: CASSLETGVYGYTF. The CDR3 bases are TGTGCCAGCAGCCTGGAGACTGGTGTATATGGCTACACCTTC.

This clonotype was detected only a few times. V is TRBV20-1 and J is TRBJ2-1; possibly TRBD2 for D (6 bases). CDR1 and CDR2 from the germline V gene are DFQATT and SNEGSKA (reference sequence). The CDR3 sequence is 15 residues long. V lost 3 bases, J lost 7 bases, and 19 bases lay in between. The CDR3 here is CSARVSGLVENEQFF. The CDR3 DNA reads TGCAGTGCTAGGGTGAGCGGGCTAGTAGAAAATGAGCAGTTCTTC.

J is TRBJ1-5 and V is TRBV12-5, with D possibly TRBD1 on 5 matching bases. There are 12 residues in the CDR3. Germline V CDR1 and CDR2: LGHNT, FRNRAP. V shed 3 bases and J shed 7 bases, with 7 bases lying between them. CDR3 nucleotides: TGTGCTAGTGGTTTCGGGGGACAGCCCCAGCATTTT. Encoded protein: CASGFGGQPQHF.

V and J are TRBV7-9 and TRBJ1-5, with D uncertain. Germline V CDR1 and CDR2: SEHNR, FQNEAQ (reference sequence). This CDR3 comprises 15 residues. The V and J ends lost 5 bases and 9 bases respectively, with 20 bases between them. This chain's CDR3 is CASSALDGVVGPQHF. The CDR3 nucleotides read TGTGCCAGCAGCGCCTTGGACGGCGTGGTTGGGCCCCAGCATTTT.

This clonotype was counted a few times. V gene TRBV5-1 combines with J gene TRBJ2-7; a weak D match, TRBD2 (5 bases). Germline V gives CDR1 SGHRS, CDR2 YFSETQ. The V end lost 3 bases, the J end lost 1 base, and 14 bases lay between the germline ends. The CDR3 contains 15 residues. CDR3 DNA sequence: TGCGCCAGCAGCTCGGGGAGTATTGGTTCCTACGAGCAGTACTTC. It codes for CASSSGSIGSYEQYF.

Only a few counts were recorded for this clonotype. This CDR3 is CAIGSSGSSYNEQFF. The CDR3 region has the DNA TGTGCCATCGGCTCTAGCGGGAGCTCCTACAATGAGCAGTTCTTC. V is TRBV10-3 and J is TRBJ2-1; the match to TRBD2 covers 10 bases. With V trimmed by 8 bases and J by 0 bases, 4 bases remained unmatched. The V gene's germline CDR1 is ENHRY and CDR2 SYGVKD. The length of the CDR3 is 15 residues.

This clonotype appeared a few times. The V and J genes are TRBV2 and TRBJ2-1; TRBD1 matches at 7 bases. Trimming took 4 bases from V and 5 from J; bases not matched to a gene: 8. Germline CDR1 SNHLY, CDR2 FYNNEI. The CDR3 is 15 residues long. The CDR3 sequence is CASSGRDSTNNEQFF. CDR3 nucleotides: TGTGCCAGCAGTGGCCGGGACAGTACAAACAATGAGCAGTTCTTC.

The V and J genes are TRBV4-2 and TRBJ2-3, with TRBD2 identical over 8 bases. Germline assignment: CDR1 LGHNA and CDR2 YNFKEQ. The CDR3 covers 15 residues. Unmatched junction bases numbered 4, after V lost 0 bases and J lost 5 bases. The CDR3 sequence is CASSQDERERDTQYF. CDR3 DNA sequence: TGTGCCAGCAGCCAAGATGAGCGGGAGCGAGATACGCAGTATTTT.